The T cell receptor beta chain described here comes from a study of blood T cell repertoires in COVID-19. Turning to the study itself: PBMCs, B-cell-depleted T cells, or T cells provided the cDNA or gDNA that made up the material.

Assay: immunoSEQ multiplex PCR; the TCRdb copy retains only in-frame clones and omits some. The table records 250,000 or so clones, 88% of them present only once. Per the germline V gene, CDR1 is KGHSH and CDR2 is LQKENI. This CDR3 spans 17 amino acids. The trim removed 4 bases at V and 2 bases at J, leaving 11 bases unmatched. V gene TRBV18 combines with J gene TRBJ2-3; 8 nucleotides agree with TRBD1. The clonotype originates from a woman in her 30s with COVID-19, enrolled during active disease. The sequencing input was peripheral blood. CDR3 sequence: CASSQSRTGTPTDTQYF. CDR3 nucleotide sequence: TGTGCCAGCTCACAGAGTCGGACAGGGACGCCCACAGATACGCAGTATTTT.